This T cell receptor beta chain was recovered during a study of blood T cells in healthy people across ages. The trim removed 2 bases at V and 4 bases at J, leaving 13 bases unmatched. Germline V gives CDR1 SGHRS, CDR2 YFSETQ. The CDR3 extends over 18 amino acids. Then a second PCR, running roughly 7 to 11 cycles, was carried out with a sample-barcoded 5' primer and a J-beta primer mix. TCRdb used MiXCR to reprocess the 5' RACE reads, holding one entry per CDR3 protein. The sample has about 650,000 distinct CDR3 sequences, 45% to 60% seen once; the top ten hold roughly 14%. This clonotype was seen ten or more times.

The clonotype was recovered from a woman older than 75 in good health. The V gene is TRBV5-1, the J gene TRBJ2-3; 10 bases line up with TRBD2. The sequenced sample consisted of blood. In DNA, the CDR3 is TGCGCCAGCAGCTTCTCTTTCCTAGCGGGAGCGGCGGCAGATACGCAGTATTTT. This encodes CASSFSFLAGAAADTQYF.